This passage covers 31 T cell receptor beta chains from one sample sequenced in a study of shared clonotypes between healthy human individuals (dated by TCRdb to 2018 to 2021). Receptors were amplified or captured by the immunoSEQ multiplex PCR assay. As stored in TCRdb, this immuneACCESS dataset retains in-frame rearrangements with V and J assigned. A fraction of the clones does not appear; measured against another copy, unresolved V genes explain less than half of the discrepancy, and the remainder lacks a known reason. This sample has 2 million to 2.5 million clones in its table, and 80% to 95% of those were observed once. The top ten constitute about 0.39% of the sample. Sequences were obtained from naive CD4+ T cells from PBMCs. The cell subset or site label corresponds to: CD45RA+ positively selected. Receptors were obtained from a man aged 18 to 30 in good health. Some clones in this sample may be carry-over from other donors' samples.

This clone has only a few counts. The chain employs TRBV19 and TRBJ1-1; D is possibly TRBD1 (5 bases). Trimming removed 7 bases at V and 5 bases at J, with 26 bases between. The CDR3 runs 17 residues. Germline V gene data show CDR1 as LNHDA and CDR2 as SQIVND (reference sequence). The DNA of the CDR3 is TGTGCCAGTAAAAACCCGGGACCCCTTGTGGGGGGGACTGAAGCTTTCTTT. The encoded protein is CASKNPGPLVGGTEAFF.

This chain connects TRBV9 to TRBJ2-2; the D gene is possibly TRBD2 (6 bases). The CDR3 extends over 17 amino acids. Germline V lookup: CDR1 SGDLS, CDR2 YYNGEE. Deletions cut 0 bases from V and 2 bases from J, with 14 bases between. The DNA of the CDR3 is TGTGCCAGCAGCGTAGGAAGGGGTAGCGGTAACACCGGGGAGCTGTTTTTT. This sequence encodes CASSVGRGSGNTGELFF.

This chain uses TRBV7-2 with TRBJ2-1; no clear D gene. Per the germline V gene, CDR1 is SGHTA and CDR2 is FQGNSA. The CDR3 has 13 residues. Trimming left V 4 bases short and J 5 bases short, with 9 bases between. This CDR3 is CASSYNADNEQFF. For the CDR3, the DNA is TGTGCCAGCAGCTATAACGCCGACAATGAGCAGTTCTTC.

The chain carries TRBV27 and TRBJ2-1, with TRBD2 matching over 12 bases. Germline CDR1 and CDR2: MNHEY and SMNVEV (reference sequence). CDR3 length equals 17 residues. V shed 5 bases, J shed 8 bases, and the junction held 13 bases outside the gene matches. The CDR3 spells CASSLLLTSGSTDEQFF. As DNA, the CDR3 is TGTGCCAGCAGTCTACTCCTGACTAGCGGGAGTACAGATGAGCAGTTCTTC.

The rearrangement joins TRBV5-1 to TRBJ2-7; 12 bases align to TRBD2. Unmatched junction bases numbered 7, after V lost 6 bases and J lost 6 bases. Germline CDR1 SGHRS, CDR2 YFSETQ. The CDR3 spans 14 residues. The CDR3 sequence is CASTASSGRGEQYF. DNA of the CDR3: TGCGCCAGCACGGCGTCTAGCGGGAGGGGCGAGCAGTACTTC.

The genes are TRBV19 and TRBJ2-1; TRBD2 agrees at 13 bases. V was clipped by 10 bases and J by 8 bases; unmatched bases: 5. Looked up from germline, CDR1 is LNHDA and CDR2 is SQIVND (reference sequence). The CDR3 has 13 residues. CDR3 bases: TGTGCCACTACCGGGACTAGCGGGGATGAGCAGTTCTTC. Residues: CATTGTSGDEQFF.

The chain links TRBV9 to TRBJ2-1, with TRBD2 matching over 7 bases. Germline CDR1 SGDLS, CDR2 YYNGEE. This CDR3 spans 15 amino acids. Losses at the gene ends were 4 bases for V and 8 bases for J; bases not matched to a gene: 12. DNA for the CDR3: TGTGCCAGCAGCCCAAGTGGGAGGGCCTTGTATGAGCAGTTCTTC. Translated: CASSPSGRALYEQFF.

The chain recombines TRBV7-2 with TRBJ2-7; D is possibly TRBD2 (5 bases). Trimming removed 1 base from V and 2 bases from J, with 18 bases in between. The germline V gene encodes CDR1 SGHTA and CDR2 FQGNSA. The CDR3 contains 17 residues. The CDR3 region has the DNA TGTGCCAGCAGCTTAGAATGGGATTTTAAGCGGCCCTACGAGCAGTACTTC. Its protein product is CASSLEWDFKRPYEQYF.

This clone was found once. The V gene is TRBV30, the J gene TRBJ2-3, with TRBD2 identical over 10 bases. Per germline, CDR1 GTSNPN and CDR2 SVGIG (reference sequence). CDR3 length: 15 amino acids. V gave up 5 bases and J gave up 2 bases; unmatched junction bases: 7. The CDR3 reads CAWGTGTSVTDTQYF. Here the CDR3 DNA reads TGTGCCTGGGGGACCGGGACTAGCGTCACAGATACGCAGTATTTT.

Turning to this clone: The sample contains more than one DNA sequence encoding this CDR3. CDR3: CASSLIRSYNEQFF. As DNA, the CDR3 is TGTGCCAGCAGCTTAATTAGGTCCTACAATGAGCAGTTCTTC. This chain uses TRBV11-2 with TRBJ2-1; D uncertain. The CDR3 extends over 14 amino acids. The V end lost 2 bases, the J end lost 1 base, and 6 bases lay between the germline ends. Germline V gene sequence: CDR1 SGHAT, CDR2 FQNNGV. The full variable domain, rest sourced from reference TRBV11-2 and TRBJ2-1, is EAGVAQSPRYKIIEKRQSVAFWCNPISGHATLYWYQQILGQGPKLLIQFQNNGVVDDSQLPKDRFSAERLKGVDSTLKIQPAKLEDSAVYLCASSLIRSYNEQFFGPGTRLTVL.

J is TRBJ2-5 and V is TRBV27; 12 bases are a match to TRBD2. V lost 6 bases, J lost 5 bases, and 4 bases stayed unmatched. The CDR3 sequence is 14 residues long. Looked up from germline, CDR1 is MNHEY and CDR2 is SMNVEV (reference sequence). The CDR3: CASRSTSGSETQYF. The CDR3 bases are TGTGCCAGCAGGTCGACTAGCGGGAGCGAGACCCAGTACTTC.

The V and J genes are TRBV9 and TRBJ1-1, with 7 bases identical to TRBD1. The CDR3 length is 15 residues. Germline V lookup: CDR1 SGDLS, CDR2 YYNGEE. V shed 0 bases, J shed 4 bases, and the junction held 6 bases outside the gene matches. In DNA form, the CDR3 reads TGTGCCAGCAGCGTAGGCCGGGGACAGCCCACTGAAGCTTTCTTT. Translated, it gives CASSVGRGQPTEAFF. The full variable domain, its missing parts supplied by reference TRBV9 and TRBJ1-1, is DSGVTQTPKHLITATGQRVTLRCSPRSGDLSVYWYQQSLDQGLQFLIQYYNGEERAKGNILERFSAQQFPDLHSELNLSSLELGDSALYFCASSVGRGQPTEAFFGQGTRLTVV.

The chain uses TRBV9 and TRBJ2-1; D is ambiguous. Germline V gives CDR1 SGDLS, CDR2 YYNGEE. The CDR3 is made up of 15 amino acids. Trimming took 0 bases from V and 3 from J, leaving 10 bases between them. The CDR3 protein is CASSVGSHSYNEQFF. CDR3 nucleotide sequence: TGTGCCAGCAGCGTAGGGTCGCATAGCTACAATGAGCAGTTCTTC.

This chain uses TRBV5-1 with TRBJ2-7; D is tentatively TRBD1 or TRBD2 (5 bases each). The CDR3 length is 14 residues. The ends were cut back, 5 bases at V and 5 bases at J, with 17 bases in the middle. CDR1 is SGHRS and CDR2 is YFSETQ in the germline V gene. The CDR3 DNA reads TGCGCCAGCAGGTTGCCGGGGCGCGTGGACGAGCAGTACTTC. Translating gives CASRLPGRVDEQYF.

Written as DNA, the CDR3 is TGTGCCAGCAGCTTATCCCCCTTTGGGACGCAGTATTTT. This codes for CASSLSPFGTQYF. The chain couples TRBV7-3 to TRBJ2-3; D ambiguous. With 2 bases removed from V and 9 bases from J, the gap between germline ends came to 12 bases. The germline V gene encodes CDR1 SGHTA and CDR2 FQGTGA. CDR3 length equals 13 residues.

This clone is a singleton in its sample. Other nucleotide sequences from this sample produce the same CDR3. The chain couples TRBV19 to TRBJ1-1; D is unclear. CDR1 is LNHDA and CDR2 is SQIVND in the germline V gene (reference sequence). V was pared by 2 bases and J by 0 bases, with 7 bases between. The CDR3 is made up of 14 amino acids. CDR3 loop: CASSINRLNTEAFF. CDR3 sequence (DNA): TGTGCCAGTAGTATAAATCGATTGAACACTGAAGCTTTCTTT.

The CDR3 DNA reads TGTGCCATCAGCGAACTAGCGGGAGGGCCCCCCTCCACAGATACGCAGTATTTT. As protein: CAISELAGGPPSTDTQYF. The chain has TRBV10-3 and TRBJ2-3; 13 positions match TRBD2. With 6 bases clipped from V and 2 bases from J, the junction kept 11 bases outside the gene matches. The germline gives CDR1 ENHRY, CDR2 SYGVKD. The CDR3 consists of 18 residues.

The V and J genes are TRBV5-1 and TRBJ2-1, with TRBD2 identical over 11 bases. Trimming took 2 bases from V and 8 from J; bases not matched to a gene: 6. The germline V gene has CDR1 SGHRS and CDR2 YFSETQ. This CDR3 contains 15 residues. The CDR3 DNA reads as TGCGCCAGCAGCTTTAGCGGGAGGGCCTCCTATGAGCAGTTCTTC. Residues: CASSFSGRASYEQFF.

This clone was detected only once. This chain links TRBV6-4 with TRBJ2-1; a possible D gene is TRBD2 (6 bases). CDR1 is MRHNA and CDR2 is SNTAGT in the germline V gene. Between the trimmed V and J ends, which lost 5 bases and 2 bases, there was a span of 13 bases. The CDR3 length is 15 residues. The CDR3 sequence is CASSPTSQAYNEQFF. DNA for the CDR3: TGTGCCAGCAGTCCCACTAGCCAAGCCTACAATGAGCAGTTCTTC.

V is TRBV6-1 and J is TRBJ1-2; D call uncertain. Germline V lookup: CDR1 MNHNS, CDR2 SASEGT. Trimming stripped 4 bases from V and 3 bases from J, with 9 bases between. The length of the CDR3 is 13 residues. In nucleotides, the CDR3 is TGTGCCAGCAGTGGAAGCTCTTACTATGGCTACACCTTC. Translation gives CASSGSSYYGYTF.

The chain is built from TRBV7-3 and TRBJ2-2; 10 positions match TRBD2. Looked up from germline, CDR1 is SGHTA and CDR2 is FQGTGA. The ends lost 1 base at V and 5 bases at J; junction bases unmatched: 4. CDR3 length: 16 residues. DNA for the CDR3: TGTGCCAGCAGCTTAAGGGGGACTAGCGAAACCGGGGAGCTGTTTTTT. It encodes CASSLRGTSETGELFF.

The V and J genes are TRBV11-2 and TRBJ2-5, with a possible D match to TRBD1 (6 bases). The germline CDR1 and CDR2 sequences are SGHAT and FQNNGV. The germline V and J ends were trimmed by 2 bases and 4 bases, with 11 bases remaining between them. The CDR3 length is 14 residues. The CDR3, as DNA: TGTGCCAGCAGCTTAATTCAGGGGAGAGAGACCCAGTACTTC. This sequence encodes CASSLIQGRETQYF.

The rearrangement uses TRBV7-8 and TRBJ2-1, with TRBD1 matching 7 bases. Germline V gene sequence: CDR1 SGHVS, CDR2 FQNEAQ. The length of the CDR3 is 14 residues. V lost 5 bases to trimming and J lost 10 bases; unmatched junction nucleotides: 11. The CDR3 region is CASSPRQGSREQFF. Written as DNA, the CDR3 is TGTGCCAGCAGCCCACGACAGGGTTCTCGCGAGCAGTTCTTC.

This chain links TRBV9 with TRBJ2-2, with D uncertain. The germline CDR1 and CDR2 sequences are SGDLS and YYNGEE. The germline V and J ends were trimmed by 1 base and 6 bases, with 7 bases remaining between them. CDR3 length equals 13 residues. The CDR3 protein is CASSVHGSGELFF. The CDR3 nucleotides are TGTGCCAGCAGCGTACATGGATCCGGGGAGCTGTTTTTT.

The chain recombines TRBV15 with TRBJ2-7, with D unresolved. The V gene's germline CDR1 is LNHNV and CDR2 YYDKDF (reference sequence). CDR3 length equals 12 residues. V was pared by 0 bases and J by 9 bases, with 9 bases between. The CDR3 DNA reads as TGTGCCACCAGCAGAGACGGTGGCGGGCAGTACTTC. Protein: CATSRDGGGQYF.

The chain is built from TRBV5-4 and TRBJ2-1, with unresolved D. The V gene's germline CDR1 is SGHNT and CDR2 YYREEE (reference sequence). CDR3 length: 16 residues. Trimming pared 0 bases from V and 0 bases from J, leaving 10 bases between. The CDR3 is CASSLAGQSSYNEQFF. For the CDR3, the DNA is TGTGCCAGCAGCTTGGCCGGGCAGAGCTCCTACAATGAGCAGTTCTTC.

This chain uses TRBV5-6 with TRBJ1-2, with TRBD1 as a possible D gene (5 bases). Trimming took 2 bases from V and 7 from J, leaving 12 bases between them. The CDR3 is made up of 13 amino acids. Per germline, CDR1 SGHDT and CDR2 YYEEEE. This CDR3 is CASSFGDQAGYTF. As DNA, the CDR3 is TGTGCCAGCAGCTTTGGGGACCAGGCTGGCTACACCTTC.

The chain links TRBV5-5 to TRBJ2-7; D gene uncertain. Germline V gives CDR1 SGHKS, CDR2 YYEKEE (reference sequence). This CDR3 comprises 15 residues. V gave up 4 bases and J gave up 0 bases, with 14 bases separating them. The CDR3 DNA is TGTGCCAGCAGCGCAGTACCCCTAAGCTCCTACGAGCAGTACTTC. Protein: CASSAVPLSSYEQYF.

J is TRBJ1-1 and V is TRBV30, with a possible D match to TRBD1 (6 bases). V was shortened by 0 bases and J by 6 bases, with 17 bases between the two germline ends. The CDR3 contains 15 residues. The germline V gene encodes CDR1 GTSNPN and CDR2 SVGIG (reference sequence). DNA of the CDR3: TGTGCCTGGAGTGTACCACTACGACAGGTCCCTGAAGCTTTCTTT. It codes for CAWSVPLRQVPEAFF.

V gene TRBV10-1 combines with J gene TRBJ1-5; 9 nucleotides line up with TRBD1. Germline CDR1 and CDR2: WNHNN and SYGVQD (reference sequence). Unmatched junction bases numbered 3, after V lost 4 bases and J lost 8 bases. The CDR3 totals 13 residues. The CDR3 sequence: CASSGDRVKPQHF. As DNA, the CDR3 is TGCGCCAGCAGTGGGGACAGGGTAAAGCCCCAGCATTTT.

The rearrangement links TRBV28 to TRBJ1-1; TRBD1 matches at 7 bases. Germline V gene data show CDR1 as MDHEN and CDR2 as SYDVKM. The CDR3 loop spans 15 amino acids. V was pared by 8 bases and J by 2 bases, with 11 bases of the junction left unmatched. The CDR3 DNA is TGTGCCAGCTCCGGAGGGGGCGCAGGAAACACTGAAGCTTTCTTT. It specifies CASSGGGAGNTEAFF.